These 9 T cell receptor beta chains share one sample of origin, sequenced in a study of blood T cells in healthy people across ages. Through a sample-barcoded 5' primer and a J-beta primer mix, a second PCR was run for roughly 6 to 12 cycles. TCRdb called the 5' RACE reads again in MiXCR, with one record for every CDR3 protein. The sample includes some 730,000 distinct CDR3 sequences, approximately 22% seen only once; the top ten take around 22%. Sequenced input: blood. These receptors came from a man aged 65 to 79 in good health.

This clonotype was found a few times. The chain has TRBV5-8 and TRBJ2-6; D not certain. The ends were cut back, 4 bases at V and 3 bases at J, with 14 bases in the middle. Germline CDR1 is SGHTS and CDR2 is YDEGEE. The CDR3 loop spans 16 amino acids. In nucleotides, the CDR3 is TGTGCCAGCAGCCTTGATTATGGGATTGGGGCCAACGTCCTGACTTTC. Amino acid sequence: CASSLDYGIGANVLTF.

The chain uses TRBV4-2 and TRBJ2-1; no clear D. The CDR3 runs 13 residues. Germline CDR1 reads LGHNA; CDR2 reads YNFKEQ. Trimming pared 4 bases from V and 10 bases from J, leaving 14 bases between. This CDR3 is CASSLIRTSEQFF. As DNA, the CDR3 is TGTGCCAGCAGCCTTATTAGGACCAGCGAGCAGTTCTTC.

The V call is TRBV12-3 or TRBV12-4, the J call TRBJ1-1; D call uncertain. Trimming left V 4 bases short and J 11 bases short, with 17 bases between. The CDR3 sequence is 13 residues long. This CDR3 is CASSSPDGNEAFF. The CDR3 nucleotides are TGTGCCAGCAGTTCCCCGGACGGCAATGAGGCTTTCTTT.

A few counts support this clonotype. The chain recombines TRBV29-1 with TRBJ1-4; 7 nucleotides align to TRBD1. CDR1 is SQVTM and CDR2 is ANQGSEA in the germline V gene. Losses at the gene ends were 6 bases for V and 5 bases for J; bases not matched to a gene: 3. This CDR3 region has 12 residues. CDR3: CSVQGSNEKLFF. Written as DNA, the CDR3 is TGCAGCGTACAGGGGTCAAATGAAAAACTGTTTTTT. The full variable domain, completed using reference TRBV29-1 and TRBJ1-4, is SAVISQKPSRDICQRGTSLTIQCQVDSQVTMMFWYRQQPGQSLTLIATANQGSEATYESGFVIDKFPISRPNLTFSTLTVSNMSPEDSSIYLCSVQGSNEKLFFGSGTQLSVL.

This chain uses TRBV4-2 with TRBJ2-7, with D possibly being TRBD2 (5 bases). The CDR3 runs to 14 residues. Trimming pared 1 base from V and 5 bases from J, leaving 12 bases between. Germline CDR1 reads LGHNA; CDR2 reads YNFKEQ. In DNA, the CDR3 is TGTGCCAGCAGCCAAGCACTAGTCACCAACGAGCAGTACTTC. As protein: CASSQALVTNEQYF.

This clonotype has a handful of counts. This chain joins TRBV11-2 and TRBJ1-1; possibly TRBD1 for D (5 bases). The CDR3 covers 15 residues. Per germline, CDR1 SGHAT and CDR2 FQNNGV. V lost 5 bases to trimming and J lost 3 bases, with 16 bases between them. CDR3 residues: CASSATGTWDTEAFF. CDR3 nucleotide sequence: TGTGCCAGCAGCGCCACCGGGACCTGGGACACTGAAGCTTTCTTT.

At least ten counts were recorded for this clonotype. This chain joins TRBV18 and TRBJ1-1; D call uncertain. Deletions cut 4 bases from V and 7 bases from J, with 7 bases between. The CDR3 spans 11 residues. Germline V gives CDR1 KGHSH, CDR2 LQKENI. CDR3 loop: CASSRENEAFF. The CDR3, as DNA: TGTGCCAGCTCACGGGAGAATGAAGCTTTCTTT.

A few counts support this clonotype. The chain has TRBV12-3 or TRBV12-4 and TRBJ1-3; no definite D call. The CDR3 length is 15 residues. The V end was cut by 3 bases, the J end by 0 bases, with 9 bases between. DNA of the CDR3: TGTGCCAGCAGTTTTTATGAGTACTCTGGAAACACCATATATTTT. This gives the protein CASSFYEYSGNTIYF.

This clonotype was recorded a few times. The CDR3 DNA sequence: TGTGCCTGGAGTCTTCAGACAGGGGGCCATGGCTACACCTTC. Protein: CAWSLQTGGHGYTF. The chain combines TRBV30 with TRBJ1-2; the match to TRBD1 covers 10 bases. After removal of 2 bases from V and 6 bases from J, the junction contained 6 bases not matched to a gene. The V gene's germline CDR1 is GTSNPN and CDR2 SVGIG (reference sequence). The CDR3 runs to 14 residues.